The next 21 T cell receptor beta chains were all read from a single sample in a study of OX40 agonist ivuxolimab in advanced cancers. The method was immunoSEQ multiplex PCR; TCRdb's version includes in-frame clones alone and lacks a portion of them. The data contain about 15,000 clones, approximately 80% of them singletons. Here the sequenced sample was CD4+ or CD8+ T cells sorted from blood, taken in a trial of the OX40 agonist ivuxolimab. The origin of the receptors is an adult with an advanced solid tumor such as melanoma, head and neck, liver or kidney cancer.

In the case of this clone: Other DNA sequences in this specimen translate into the identical CDR3. This chain joins TRBV27 and TRBJ2-1; no firm D call. Trimming shortened V by 2 bases and J by 3 bases, and 2 bases separated the two germline ends. Germline V gene lookup returns CDR1 MNHEY and CDR2 SMNVEV (reference sequence). This CDR3 comprises 12 residues. CDR3 sequence: CASSLGYNEQFF. In nucleotides, the CDR3 is TGTGCCAGCAGTTTAGGCTACAATGAGCAGTTCTTC.

The rearrangement uses TRBV6-6 and TRBJ1-1; D is unclear. Germline CDR1 and CDR2: MNHNY and SVGAGI (reference sequence). V lost 0 bases and J lost 1, with 6 bases in between. This CDR3 has 14 residues. The CDR3 loop reads CASSYSAGNTEAFF. CDR3 coding DNA: TGTGCCAGCAGTTACTCTGCAGGGAACACTGAAGCTTTCTTT.

This clone is classed as medium-sized (0.01 to 0.1%). The same CDR3 arises from other DNA sequences in this sample as well. The chain couples TRBV10-1 to TRBJ2-7, with 12 bases aligning to TRBD2. This CDR3 has 18 amino acids. V was pared by 3 bases and J by 2 bases, with 11 bases of the junction left unmatched. The germline gives CDR1 WNHNN, CDR2 SYGVQD (reference sequence). The CDR3 is CASSDQLAGGFEAYEQYF. The CDR3 DNA reads TGCGCCAGCAGTGACCAACTAGCGGGAGGATTTGAAGCCTACGAGCAGTACTTC.

The chain employs TRBV7-8 and TRBJ2-3; 12 bases agree with TRBD2. From germline, CDR1 is SGHVS and CDR2 FQNEAQ. CDR3 length: 16 amino acids. V trimming: 6 bases; J trimming: 1 base; junction bases outside the gene matches: 5. The CDR3 here is CASRRLAGEGTDTQYF. The CDR3 nucleotides read TGTGCCAGCAGACGACTAGCGGGAGAGGGCACAGATACGCAGTATTTT. Combining the CDR3 with reference TRBV7-8 and TRBJ2-3 gives the whole variable domain GAGVSQSPRYKVAKRGQDVALRCDPISGHVSLFWYQQALGQGPEFLTYFQNEAQLDKSGLPSDRFFAERPEGSVSTLKIQRTQQEDSAVYLCASRRLAGEGTDTQYFGPGTRLTVL.

This chain joins TRBV6-5 and TRBJ2-7, with TRBD2 as a possible D gene (5 bases). CDR3 length: 13 amino acids. Looked up from germline, CDR1 is MNHEY and CDR2 is SVGAGI. V was shortened by 5 bases and J by 3 bases, with 11 bases between the two germline ends. The CDR3 region has the DNA TGTGCCAGCAGTCCCGGACTCAGCTACGAGCAGTACTTC. Amino acids: CASSPGLSYEQYF.

This clone appeared once. The genes are TRBV28 and TRBJ2-1; D is unclear. Germline V CDR1 and CDR2: MDHEN, SYDVKM. The V gene lost 6 bases and the J gene lost 7 bases, with 10 bases spanning the gap. This CDR3 has 12 residues. CDR3 sequence reads: CASSPGMNEQFF. Here the CDR3 DNA reads TGTGCCAGCAGCCCAGGCATGAATGAGCAGTTCTTC.

V usage is TRBV4-1 and J usage is TRBJ2-2; D call uncertain. The length of the CDR3 is 11 residues. With 4 bases removed from V and 7 bases from J, the gap between germline ends came to 4 bases. From germline, CDR1 is MGHRA and CDR2 YSYEKL. This chain's CDR3 is CASSRGGELFF. The CDR3 DNA reads TGCGCCAGCAGCCGGGGCGGGGAGCTGTTTTTT.

The J gene is TRBJ1-4, the V gene TRBV4-3; D is undetermined. The CDR3 totals 15 residues. Trimming pared 4 bases from V and 12 bases from J, leaving 21 bases between. The germline CDR1 and CDR2 sequences are LGHNA and YSLEER. This chain's CDR3 is CASSPYRGRVWELFF. CDR3 DNA sequence: TGCGCCAGCAGCCCCTACCGAGGGAGGGTTTGGGAACTGTTTTTT.

This sequence joins TRBV27 and TRBJ2-2; perhaps TRBD2 as D (5 bases). V was pared by 4 bases and J by 5 bases, with 11 bases between. CDR1 is MNHEY and CDR2 is SMNVEV in the germline V gene (reference sequence). This CDR3 contains 14 residues. In DNA, the CDR3 is TGTGCCAGCAGTTGGACGGAGGAGACCGGGGAGCTGTTTTTT. It translates to CASSWTEETGELFF.

This chain connects TRBV27 to TRBJ2-1, with 8 bases that match TRBD2. CDR1 and CDR2 (germline): MNHEY, SMNVEV (reference sequence). The CDR3 runs to 20 residues. V lost 3 bases, J lost 2 bases, and 18 bases stayed unmatched. The CDR3 loop is CASSFPPAGGRLLAYNEQFF. In nucleotides, the CDR3 is TGTGCCAGCAGTTTCCCCCCCGCGGGAGGCCGCCTTTTAGCCTACAATGAGCAGTTCTTC.

The V gene is TRBV27, the J gene TRBJ2-1, with unresolved D. Looked up from germline, CDR1 is MNHEY and CDR2 is SMNVEV (reference sequence). The CDR3 is made up of 15 amino acids. V was cut by 1 base and J by 0 bases, with 7 bases left in between. This chain's CDR3 is CASSLYEISYNEQFF. The CDR3 DNA follows: TGTGCCAGCAGTTTATACGAAATCTCCTACAATGAGCAGTTCTTC.

This rearrangement joins TRBV6-5 to TRBJ2-7; D could derive from TRBD1 or TRBD2 (5 bases each). CDR1 and CDR2 from the germline V gene are MNHEY and SVGAGI. The germline V and J ends were trimmed by 6 bases and 2 bases, with 17 bases remaining between them. The CDR3 covers 15 residues. Here the CDR3 DNA reads TGTGCCAGCAGGAGCCCTGGGACGGATACCTACGAGCAGTACTTC. Its translation is CASRSPGTDTYEQYF.

This clone appeared a single time. This sample includes further DNA sequences coding for the same CDR3. This sequence joins TRBV6-5 and TRBJ2-7; D is ambiguous. CDR1 is MNHEY, CDR2 SVGAGI, per germline. The CDR3 covers 15 residues. The V and J ends lost 0 bases and 0 bases respectively, with 9 bases between them. The DNA for the CDR3 is TGTGCCAGCAGTTACTCGCTGGATTCCTCCTACGAGCAGTACTTC. Translation gives CASSYSLDSSYEQYF.

V and J are TRBV27 and TRBJ2-1, with 7 bases identical to TRBD1. CDR3 length: 14 amino acids. Germline-derived CDR1 and CDR2 are MNHEY and SMNVEV (reference sequence). With V trimmed by 4 bases and J by 4 bases, 4 bases remained unmatched. The DNA of the CDR3 is TGTGCCAGCAGTTGGGACAGCTTTTACAATGAGCAGTTCTTC. Its protein product is CASSWDSFYNEQFF.

The chain carries TRBV4-3 and TRBJ2-1, with TRBD2 matching 11 bases. The junction had 5 bases not matched to a gene; V was cut back by 4 bases and J by 3 bases. The CDR3 runs to 16 residues. Germline V CDR1 and CDR2: LGHNA, YSLEER. DNA of the CDR3: TGCGCCAGCAGCCTGGGGACTAGCGGAGTCTACAATGAGCAGTTCTTC. It yields the protein CASSLGTSGVYNEQFF.

The V call is TRBV7-9, the J call TRBJ2-7; 8 bases line up with TRBD2. This CDR3 is built from 14 residues. The germline gives CDR1 SEHNR, CDR2 FQNEAQ (reference sequence). Unmatched junction bases numbered 9, after V lost 6 bases and J lost 5 bases. The CDR3 loop is CASRPAGATNEQYF. The CDR3 region has the DNA TGTGCCAGCAGACCAGCGGGAGCAACGAACGAGCAGTACTTC.

This clone came up once. The J gene is TRBJ2-1, the V gene TRBV27; D remains ambiguous. The CDR3 totals 14 residues. The V gene lost 5 bases and the J gene lost 2 bases, with 10 bases spanning the gap. Germline V gene sequence: CDR1 MNHEY, CDR2 SMNVEV (reference sequence). The CDR3 region is CASSTRKPYNEQFF. DNA for the CDR3: TGTGCCAGCAGTACCCGAAAGCCCTACAATGAGCAGTTCTTC.

The V call is TRBV28, the J call TRBJ2-5; TRBD2 aligns across 8 bases. The germline V gene encodes CDR1 MDHEN and CDR2 SYDVKM. V trimming: 5 bases; J trimming: 4 bases; junction bases outside the gene matches: 6. This CDR3 is built from 14 residues. In DNA form, the CDR3 reads TGTGCCAGCAGTCTAACTACTAGCGGAGAGACCCAGTACTTC. It yields the protein CASSLTTSGETQYF.

V is TRBV6-1 and J is TRBJ2-7, with D perhaps TRBD2 (6 bases). Trimming pared 6 bases from V and 5 bases from J, leaving 20 bases between. The CDR3 covers 15 residues. The germline V gene encodes CDR1 MNHNS and CDR2 SASEGT. The CDR3 coding sequence is TGTGCCAGCAGAAGTGGGGACTTTTCCCTCGACGAGCAGTACTTC. Its translation: CASRSGDFSLDEQYF.

The sample holds a few counts of this clone. This chain connects TRBV9 to TRBJ2-3, with 9 nucleotides matching TRBD1. The CDR3 is 18 amino acids. Germline CDR1 reads SGDLS; CDR2 reads YYNGEE. Trimming took 0 bases from V and 3 from J; bases not matched to a gene: 11. The CDR3 reads CASSVVPMTGGITDTQYF. The CDR3 DNA sequence: TGTGCCAGCAGCGTAGTCCCTATGACAGGGGGGATTACAGATACGCAGTATTTT.

J is TRBJ2-5 and V is TRBV4-3; 7 positions agree with TRBD2. Looked up from germline, CDR1 is LGHNA and CDR2 is YSLEER. The CDR3 is made up of 14 amino acids. Germline trimming cut 2 bases from V and 3 bases from J; bases unmatched to any gene: 3. The CDR3 sequence is CASSQRLAEETQYF. As DNA, the CDR3 is TGCGCCAGCAGCCAAAGGCTAGCGGAAGAGACCCAGTACTTC.